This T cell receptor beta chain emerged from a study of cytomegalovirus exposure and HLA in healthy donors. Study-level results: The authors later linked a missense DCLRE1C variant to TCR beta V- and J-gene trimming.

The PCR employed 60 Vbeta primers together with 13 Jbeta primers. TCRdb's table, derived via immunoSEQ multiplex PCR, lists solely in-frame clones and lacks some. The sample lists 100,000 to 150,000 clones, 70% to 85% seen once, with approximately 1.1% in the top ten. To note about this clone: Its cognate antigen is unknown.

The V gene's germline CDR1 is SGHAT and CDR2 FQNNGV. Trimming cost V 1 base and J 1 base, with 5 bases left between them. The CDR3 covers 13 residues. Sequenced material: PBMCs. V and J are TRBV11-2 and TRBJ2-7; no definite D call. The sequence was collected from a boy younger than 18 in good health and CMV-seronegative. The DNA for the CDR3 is TGTGCCAGCAGCTTAGCTCAGTCCTACGAGCAGTACTTC. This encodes CASSLAQSYEQYF.